This section outlines one T cell receptor (beta chain) sequence together with its context. Its specificity is unknown. This specimen belongs to a study of neurological immune-mediated disorders. Study-wide findings and caveats: CDR3 amino acid sequences found in expanded clones were never shared across subjects, suggesting private repertoires in all groups. Multiple sclerosis, the disease with the least TCR clonal expansion, fell below healthy controls, whereas HTLV-1-associated myelopathy showed the most.

Trimming took 5 bases from V and 3 from J, leaving 17 bases between them. This CDR3 is 15 amino acids long. Per the germline V gene, CDR1 is ENHRY and CDR2 is SYGVKD. Unsorted libraries were derived from 2 million PBMCs stored at -80 C. Synthesis of cDNA used 5'RACE (with 10-nucleotide random UMIs). Via MiXCR, TCRdb re-called the 5' RACE reads, giving one row per CDR3 protein. The sample holds some 50,000 distinct CDR3 sequences; roughly 23% are singletons and the top ten take roughly 25%. V usage is TRBV10-3 and J usage is TRBJ2-7; weak D call: TRBD1 (5 bases). The sequence derives from a woman between 65 and 79 years old in good health. The source material was PBMCs. The CDR3 region has the DNA TGTGCCATCAGTTCCCGACAGTGGGAAGTCTACGAGCAGTACTTC. Its protein product is CAISSRQWEVYEQYF.